Included here is one T cell receptor beta chain sequence, with context. What it recognizes is unknown. Other nucleotide sequences in the sample specify the same CDR3. At the survey level, the v3.0 immunoSEQ assay was run. Sequencing used immunoSEQ multiplex PCR; TCRdb keeps in-frame clones, though not all of them. The top ten clones hold around 3.3% of a sample with about 20,000 clones, about 87% of them seen once. This record belongs to a study of long-term antiretroviral therapy in people with HIV. Whole-study results and caveats: In HIV, the repertoires covered a tighter span of CDR3 lengths than in controls. The blood, collected between about 2004 and 2017, was possibly taken under older ART regimens.

For each donor, at least one pre-ART and at least two post-ART PBMC samples were available. In each sample, 1-10 million cryopreserved PBMC were present before DNA extraction. J was trimmed by 6 bases and V by 2 bases; bases with no gene match: 3. Germline CDR1 reads SEHNR; CDR2 reads FQNEAQ (reference sequence). The CDR3 spans 14 residues. Material: unsorted PBMCs, obtained just under 2.7 years after starting antiretroviral therapy. The J gene is TRBJ1-1, the V gene TRBV7-9, with 10 bases matching TRBD1. The clonotype was recovered from a woman aged 50 to 65 with HIV. CDR3 coding DNA: TGTGCCAGCAGCTTAACGACAGGGGGCCCTGAAGCTTTCTTT. Protein product: CASSLTTGGPEAFF.